The next 19 T cell receptor beta chains were all read from a single sample in a study of OX40 agonist ivuxolimab in advanced cancers. Using immunoSEQ multiplex PCR, the repertoire was profiled, and TCRdb retains in-frame clones only, with some absent. The sample holds about 32,000 clones, roughly 89% seen once. Sequenced material: CD4+ or CD8+ T cells sorted from blood, taken in a trial of the OX40 agonist ivuxolimab. These receptors originate from an adult with an advanced solid tumor such as melanoma, head and neck, liver or kidney cancer.

V is TRBV4-1 and J is TRBJ2-1; TRBD2 might be the D (6 bases). The CDR3 covers 15 residues. From germline, CDR1 is MGHRA and CDR2 YSYEKL. Trimming took 6 bases from V and 2 from J, leaving 14 bases between them. DNA of the CDR3: TGCGCCAGCAGTTCTAATAGCGGAGCCTACAATGAGCAGTTCTTC. Its translation is CASSSNSGAYNEQFF.

J is TRBJ2-7 and V is TRBV28; D is possibly TRBD1 (6 bases). Germline CDR1 and CDR2: MDHEN and SYDVKM. This CDR3 spans 15 amino acids. The V gene lost 6 bases and the J gene lost 1 base, with 16 bases spanning the gap. The CDR3 bases are TGTGCCAGCAGCTCCGGGACAATTAGTTCCTACGAGCAGTACTTC. This gives the protein CASSSGTISSYEQYF.

This chain joins TRBV7-3 and TRBJ2-6; no firm D call. The CDR3 contains 16 residues. V was cut by 1 base and J by 2 bases, with 9 bases left in between. Per germline, CDR1 SGHTA and CDR2 FQGTGA. The CDR3 sequence is CASSLNPGPGANVLTF. CDR3 DNA: TGTGCCAGCAGCTTAAATCCCGGGCCTGGGGCCAACGTCCTGACTTTC.

The V and J genes are TRBV11-2 and TRBJ1-4, with 10 bases that match TRBD1. V dropped 0 bases and J dropped 3; count of bases not matched to a gene: 13. Germline CDR1 is SGHAT and CDR2 is FQNNGV. The CDR3 loop spans 20 amino acids. In DNA form, the CDR3 reads TGTGCCAGCAGCTTAGACCCCCGGCCGGACAGGGGGTCATCTAATGAAAAACTGTTTTTT. It yields the protein CASSLDPRPDRGSSNEKLFF. The complete variable domain, with remaining parts taken from reference TRBV11-2 and TRBJ1-4, reads EAGVAQSPRYKIIEKRQSVAFWCNPISGHATLYWYQQILGQGPKLLIQFQNNGVVDDSQLPKDRFSAERLKGVDSTLKIQPAKLEDSAVYLCASSLDPRPDRGSSNEKLFFGSGTQLSVL.

V is TRBV7-3 and J is TRBJ2-1; 11 positions agree with TRBD2. V dropped 2 bases and J dropped 8; count of bases not matched to a gene: 5. The CDR3 is 15 amino acids. Per germline, CDR1 SGHTA and CDR2 FQGTGA. The DNA for the CDR3 is TGTGCCAGCAGCTTAGGCCTAGCGGGGGGCGATGAGCAGTTCTTC. Translating gives CASSLGLAGGDEQFF.

This chain joins TRBV9 and TRBJ2-6, with D perhaps matching TRBD1 (6 bases). The CDR3 runs 17 residues. CDR1 is SGDLS, CDR2 YYNGEE, per germline. The V and J ends lost 1 base and 0 bases respectively, with 11 bases between them. The CDR3 DNA is TGTGCCAGCAGCGTACGACAGGAAAGCTCTGGGGCCAACGTCCTGACTTTC. This gives the protein CASSVRQESSGANVLTF. The variable domain in full, with the rest retrieved from reference TRBV9 and TRBJ2-6, is DSGVTQTPKHLITATGQRVTLRCSPRSGDLSVYWYQQSLDQGLQFLIQYYNGEERAKGNILERFSAQQFPDLHSELNLSSLELGDSALYFCASSVRQESSGANVLTFGAGSRLTVL.

The chain uses TRBV7-3 and TRBJ2-5; the match to TRBD2 covers 8 bases. The J call is doubtful: the DNA matches TRBJ2-7 better. Germline loops: CDR1 SGHTA, CDR2 FQGTGA. The CDR3 has 14 residues. CDR3 sequence reads: CASSPSGGPYEQYF. CDR3 bases: TGTGCCAGCAGCCCCTCGGGGGGGCCGTACGAGCAGTACTTC.

V gene TRBV27 combines with J gene TRBJ2-2; a weak D match, TRBD1 (5 bases). Trimming cost V 6 bases and J 4 bases, with 12 bases left between them. The CDR3 loop spans 14 amino acids. Germline loops: CDR1 MNHEY, CDR2 SMNVEV (reference sequence). The CDR3 here is CASRPQGSTGELFF. The CDR3 nucleotides are TGTGCCAGCAGACCCCAGGGAAGCACCGGGGAGCTGTTTTTT.

This chain joins TRBV29-1 and TRBJ2-3, with D possibly being TRBD1 (7 bases). CDR3 length equals 12 residues. Trimming cost V 6 bases and J 3 bases, with 10 bases left between them. Germline V gene data show CDR1 as SQVTM and CDR2 as ANQGSEA. The CDR3 spells CSVAGGTDTQYF. CDR3 nucleotides: TGCAGCGTCGCAGGGGGGACAGATACGCAGTATTTT.

J is TRBJ2-7 and V is TRBV6-5, with 10 bases matching TRBD2. The J segment lost 2 bases and the V segment lost 5 bases, leaving 3 bases of the junction unmatched. This CDR3 is 14 amino acids long. Germline loops: CDR1 MNHEY, CDR2 SVGAGI. The CDR3 loop reads CASSLSGGAYEQYF. The CDR3 DNA sequence: TGTGCCAGCAGTCTCAGCGGGGGGGCCTACGAGCAGTACTTC.

This sequence joins TRBV7-8 and TRBJ1-2, with D unresolved. V shed 2 bases and J shed 4 bases, with 11 bases lying between them. This CDR3 is built from 14 residues. Germline CDR1 is SGHVS and CDR2 is FQNEAQ. CDR3 in amino acids: CASSLSAGAYGYTF. DNA of the CDR3: TGTGCCAGCAGCTTATCGGCAGGCGCCTATGGCTACACCTTC.

V and J are TRBV7-9 and TRBJ1-1; TRBD1 matches at 10 bases. Germline CDR1 reads SEHNR; CDR2 reads FQNEAQ (reference sequence). V gave up 5 bases and J gave up 5 bases; unmatched junction bases: 5. There are 14 residues in the CDR3. The CDR3: CASSMGQGRTEAFF. The CDR3 bases are TGTGCCAGCAGCATGGGACAGGGGAGGACTGAAGCTTTCTTT. The full variable domain, with the rest looked up from reference TRBV7-9 and TRBJ1-1, is DTGVSQNPRHKITKRGQNVTFRCDPISEHNRLYWYRQTLGQGPEFLTYFQNEAQLEKSRLLSDRFSAERPKGSFSTLEIQRTEQGDSAMYLCASSMGQGRTEAFFGQGTRLTVV.

The chain has TRBV6-5 and TRBJ1-5; 8 nucleotides align to TRBD1. The CDR3 has 14 amino acids. V lost 6 bases to trimming and J lost 3 bases; unmatched junction nucleotides: 4. CDR1 is MNHEY, CDR2 SVGAGI, per germline. The CDR3 bases are TGTGCCAGCAGCCAGGGACAGGCCAATCAGCCCCAGCATTTT. This encodes CASSQGQANQPQHF.

This clone occurred once. The rearrangement links TRBV7-9 to TRBJ2-2; D is undetermined. This CDR3 is built from 16 residues. Trimming took 2 bases from V and 1 from J, leaving 11 bases between them. Germline V CDR1 and CDR2: SEHNR, FQNEAQ (reference sequence). The CDR3 reads CASSLLGQRNTGELFF. The CDR3 DNA reads TGTGCCAGCAGCTTATTAGGTCAGCGGAACACCGGGGAGCTGTTTTTT.

This clone is categorized as medium-sized (0.01 to 0.1%). The identical CDR3 is also encoded by other nucleotide sequences in the sample. The chain has TRBV9 and TRBJ2-7; the match to TRBD1 covers 11 bases. Germline CDR1 reads SGDLS; CDR2 reads YYNGEE. The V gene end was trimmed by 0 bases and the J gene end by 4 bases; junction bases not matched to a gene: 12. CDR3 length: 18 amino acids. The CDR3 loop reads CASSVEGDLGTGGYEQYF. DNA for the CDR3: TGTGCCAGCAGCGTAGAGGGGGACCTCGGGACAGGGGGGTACGAGCAGTACTTC.

This clone is deemed medium-sized (0.01 to 0.1%). The V gene is TRBV15, the J gene TRBJ2-7; the match to TRBD1 covers 7 bases. Losses at the gene ends were 4 bases for V and 1 base for J; bases not matched to a gene: 4. Germline V CDR1 and CDR2: LNHNV, YYDKDF (reference sequence). This CDR3 has 14 residues. The CDR3, as DNA: TGTGCCACCAGCACCGGGACAGCGTCCTACGAGCAGTACTTC. It translates to CATSTGTASYEQYF.

The CDR3 loop is CASSGGRPPSGNTIYF. CDR3 nucleotides: TGTGCCAGCAGTGGAGGCCGACCGCCATCTGGAAACACCATATATTTT. This chain connects TRBV6-4 to TRBJ1-3, with D unclear. V lost 4 bases and J 1 base, leaving 14 bases between the germline ends. CDR1 and CDR2 (germline): MRHNA, SNTAGT. The CDR3 length is 16 residues.

V is TRBV6-5 and J is TRBJ1-6, with a weak D call TRBD1 (5 bases). The CDR3 length is 14 residues. From germline, CDR1 is MNHEY and CDR2 SVGAGI. The V and J ends lost 7 bases and 5 bases respectively, with 12 bases between them. As DNA, the CDR3 is TGTGCCAGCACCCAGGGTTTCGATAATTCACCCCTCCACTTT. It encodes CASTQGFDNSPLHF.

V gene TRBV6-5 combines with J gene TRBJ2-5; the D gene is possibly TRBD1 (5 bases). The J call may be faulty, since TRBJ2-7 better matches the DNA end. The CDR3 is made up of 13 amino acids. Germline V CDR1 and CDR2: MNHEY, SVGAGI. The CDR3 coding sequence is TGTGCCAGCACCCCCAGGCAGGGCTACGAGCAGTACTTC. It encodes CASTPRQGYEQYF.